This T cell receptor beta chain was sequenced in a study of T-cell memory formation after mild COVID-19. On the study more broadly: The TCR clusters were mostly specific to one donor.

V was pared by 2 bases and J by 4 bases, with 11 bases of the junction left unmatched. The CDR3 sequence is 17 residues long. The germline V gene has CDR1 SGHRS and CDR2 YFSETQ. The study, taken as a whole, reports: There was a balanced CD4/CD8 profile in clones contracting day 15 to 85, and later expanders leaned CD4+. Among CD4+ contracting clones, most were CM and EM, and CD8+ ones EMRA.

With respect to this clonotype: Its antigen remains unknown.

TCRdb reprocessed the 5' RACE reads via MiXCR and lists one record per CDR3 protein. The sample lists some 310,000 distinct CDR3 sequences, around a fifth occurring once. The sequenced material came from PBMCs or a T cell subset sorted from them (not recorded which). The chain carries TRBV5-1 and TRBJ2-2, with TRBD1 matching 7 bases. The sequence was collected from a young man who had mild COVID-19 (a few samples of this study predate the infection). Cell type and time point are not known. DNA of the CDR3: TGCGCCAGCAGCTTCTCCTTTGGCGCAGGGGGCACCGGGGAGCTGTTTTTT. Translation gives CASSFSFGAGGTGELFF.